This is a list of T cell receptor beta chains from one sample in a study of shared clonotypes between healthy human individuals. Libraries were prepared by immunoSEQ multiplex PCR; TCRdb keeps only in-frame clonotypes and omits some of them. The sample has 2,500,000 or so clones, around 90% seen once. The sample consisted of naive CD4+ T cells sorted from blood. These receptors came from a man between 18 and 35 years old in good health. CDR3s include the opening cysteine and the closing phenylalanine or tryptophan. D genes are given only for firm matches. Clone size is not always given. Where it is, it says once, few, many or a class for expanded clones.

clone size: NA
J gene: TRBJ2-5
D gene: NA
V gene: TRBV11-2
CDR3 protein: CASSEQTPRETQYF
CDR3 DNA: TGTGCCAGCAGCGAGCAGACCCCAAGGGAGACCCAGTACTTC

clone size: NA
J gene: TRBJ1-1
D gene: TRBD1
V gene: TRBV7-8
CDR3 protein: CASSLDRGRGEAFF
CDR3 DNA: TGTGCCAGCAGCTTAGACAGGGGGCGAGGTGAAGCTTTCTTT

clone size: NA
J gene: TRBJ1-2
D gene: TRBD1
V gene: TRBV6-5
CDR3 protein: CASSPTDRSHGYTF
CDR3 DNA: TGTGCCAGCAGTCCCACGGACAGGAGCCATGGCTACACCTTC

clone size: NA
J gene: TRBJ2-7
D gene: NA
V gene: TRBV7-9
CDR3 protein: CASSPGTRGYEQYF
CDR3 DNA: TGTGCCAGCAGCCCCGGGACTCGAGGCTACGAGCAGTACTTC

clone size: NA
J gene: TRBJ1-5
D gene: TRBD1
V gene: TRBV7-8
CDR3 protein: CASSWTGNGGNQPQHF
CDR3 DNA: TGTGCCAGCAGCTGGACAGGGAATGGGGGCAATCAGCCCCAGCATTTT

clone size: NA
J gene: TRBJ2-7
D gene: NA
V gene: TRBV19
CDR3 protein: CASNSRSSAYEQYF
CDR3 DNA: TGTGCCAGTAACTCCCGATCCTCGGCCTACGAGCAGTACTTC

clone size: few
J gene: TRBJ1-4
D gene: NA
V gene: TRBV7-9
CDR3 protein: CASSLRNANEKLFF
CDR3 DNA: TGTGCCAGCAGCTTAAGGAATGCTAATGAAAAACTGTTTTTT

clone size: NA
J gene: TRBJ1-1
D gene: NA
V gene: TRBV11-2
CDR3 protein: CASSLTGFKDTEAFF
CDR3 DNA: TGTGCCAGCAGCTTAACGGGATTTAAGGACACTGAAGCTTTCTTT

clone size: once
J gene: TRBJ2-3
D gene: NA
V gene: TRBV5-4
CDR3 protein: CASALAWAGRLADTQYF
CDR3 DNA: TGTGCCAGCGCATTGGCTTGGGCGGGGCGTCTGGCAGATACGCAGTATTTT

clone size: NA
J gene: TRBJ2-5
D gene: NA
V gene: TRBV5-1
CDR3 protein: CASSLRGDPVGETQYF
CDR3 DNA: TGCGCCAGCAGCTTGCGTGGGGACCCCGTTGGGGAGACCCAGTACTTC

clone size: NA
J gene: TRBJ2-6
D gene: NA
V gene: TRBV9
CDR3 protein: CASSVAEARSNSGANVLTF
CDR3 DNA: TGTGCCAGCAGCGTAGCGGAAGCACGTTCTAACTCTGGGGCCAACGTCCTGACTTTC

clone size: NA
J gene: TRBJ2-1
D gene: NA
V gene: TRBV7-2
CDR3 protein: CASSLESGPQFF
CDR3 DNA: TGTGCCAGCAGCCTGGAGTCCGGCCCGCAGTTCTTC

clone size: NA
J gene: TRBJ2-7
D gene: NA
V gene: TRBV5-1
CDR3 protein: CASSLAPHEQYF
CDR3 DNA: TGCGCCAGCAGCTTGGCCCCCCACGAGCAGTACTTC

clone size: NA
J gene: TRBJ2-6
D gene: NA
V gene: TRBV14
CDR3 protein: CASSRYRVAGANVLTF
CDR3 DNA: TGTGCCAGCAGCCGCTACAGGGTTGCTGGGGCCAACGTCCTGACTTTC